This is a list of T cell receptor beta chains from one sample in a study of shared clonotypes between healthy human individuals. Assay: immunoSEQ multiplex PCR; the TCRdb copy retains only in-frame clones and omits some. The table lists around 560,000 clones, 95% of them singletons. The material sequenced was naive CD8+ T cells sorted from blood. The receptors stem from a woman in her twenties or thirties in good health. CDR3s include the opening cysteine and the closing phenylalanine or tryptophan. D genes are given only for firm matches. Clone size is given for some rows only: seen once, a few or many times, or a class if the clone is expanded.

V	size	D	J	DNA	CDR3
TRBV5-8	-	-	TRBJ2-7	TGTGCCAGCAGCCCGGGGGCCGACTACGAGCAGTACTTC	CASSPGADYEQYF
TRBV7-9	once	TRBD1	TRBJ1-2	TGTGCCAGCAGCTCGGACAGGTCGAACTATGGCTACACCTTC	CASSSDRSNYGYTF
TRBV11-2	-	-	TRBJ2-3	TGTGCCAGCAGCTTAGGGCGGGGCACAGATACGCAGTATTTT	CASSLGRGTDTQYF
TRBV7-9	-	TRBD2	TRBJ2-7	TGTGCCAGCAGCCACGGACTAGCGGCAACCTACGAGCAGTACTTC	CASSHGLAATYEQYF
TRBV6-5	-	TRBD2	TRBJ2-7	TGTGCCAGCAGCAAATCGGGACTAGCGGGCTACGAGCAGTACTTC	CASSKSGLAGYEQYF
TRBV7-8	-	-	TRBJ1-1	TGTGCCAGCAGCCCCGGGCAGGGCACTGAAGCTTTCTTT	CASSPGQGTEAFF
TRBV4-1	-	-	TRBJ2-7	TGCGCCAGCAGCCCGACAGATTCTTACGAGCAGTACTTC	CASSPTDSYEQYF
TRBV6-1	-	-	TRBJ2-7	TGTGCCAGCTCTCTCGGGAGCCCTAACTACGAGCAGTACTTC	CASSLGSPNYEQYF
TRBV19	-	TRBD1	TRBJ2-7	TGTGCCAGTAGTATAGTGGGGACAGGGGGCTTCAACGAGCAGTACTTC	CASSIVGTGGFNEQYF
TRBV7-3	-	TRBD1	TRBJ1-1	TGTGCCAGCAGCTTAAAGGGGACGGACAGGGGGAACACTGAAGCTTTCTTT	CASSLKGTDRGNTEAFF
TRBV27	-	-	TRBJ2-7	TGTGCCAGCAGTTTGGGTTCGATTCACGAGCAGTACTTC	CASSLGSIHEQYF
TRBV19	-	-	TRBJ1-2	TGTGCCAGTAGTCCTCTCGGGGGGACCAACTATGGCTACACCTTC	CASSPLGGTNYGYTF
TRBV4-1	-	-	TRBJ1-2	TGCGCCAGCAGCCAAGACCCCTGGGCCTATAACTATGGCTACACCTTC	CASSQDPWAYNYGYTF
TRBV27	-	TRBD2	TRBJ2-7	TGTGCCAGCAGTATTCGACTAGCGGGGACCTACGAGCAGTACTTC	CASSIRLAGTYEQYF
TRBV18	-	-	TRBJ2-2	TGTGCCAGCTCACCATCGCCGGCTGGAGGGACAGCGAACACCGGGGAGCTGTTTTTT	CASSPSPAGGTANTGELFF
TRBV19	once	TRBD2	TRBJ2-1	TGTGCCAGTAGGCTAGCGGGAATGGACAATGAGCAGTTCTTC	CASRLAGMDNEQFF
TRBV7-9	-	-	TRBJ2-2	TGTGCCAGCAGCCAACCTGGTCCCGGGGAGCTGTTTTTT	CASSQPGPGELFF
TRBV28	-	-	TRBJ1-2	TGTGCCAGCAGTTTGCCGGGGTTTGGCTACACCTTC	CASSLPGFGYTF
TRBV28	-	TRBD1	TRBJ2-4	TGTGCCAGCAGTTTTCATCCGGGACAGGAGTACTTC	CASSFHPGQEYF
TRBV4-2	-	-	TRBJ2-2	TGTGCCAGCAGCCAAGATGGGGGGATGCGCACCGGGGAGCTGTTTTTT	CASSQDGGMRTGELFF
TRBV29-1	-	-	TRBJ1-1	TGCAGCGTAGTGGACAGATATGAAGCTTTCTTT	CSVVDRYEAFF
TRBV5-6	-	-	TRBJ1-1	TGTGCCAGCAGCTGGTGGCAATCGAACACTGAAGCTTTCTTT	CASSWWQSNTEAFF
TRBV6-6	once	-	TRBJ2-3	TGTGCCAGCAGTTACTCGCGGGCCAGCACAGATACGCAGTATTTT	CASSYSRASTDTQYF
TRBV27	-	TRBD2	TRBJ2-3	TGTGCCAGCTCGGGACTAGCGGGCGTCACAGATACGCAGTATTTT	CASSGLAGVTDTQYF
TRBV5-6	once	-	TRBJ1-1	TGTGCCAGCAGCCCTCGGGGGGGGCAGTCGAACACTGAAGCTTTCTTT	CASSPRGGQSNTEAFF
TRBV30	few	-	TRBJ1-1	TGTGCCTGGAGTAGGGAGGGGCTCACTGAAGCTTTCTTT	CAWSREGLTEAFF
TRBV19	-	TRBD1	TRBJ2-2	TGTGCCAGTAGTACAAGGGGGCGCGGTTACGGGGAGCTGTTTTTT	CASSTRGRGYGELFF
TRBV6-4	-	TRBD2	TRBJ2-1	TGTGCCAGCAGTGACAGGGTAGCGGGAAAGAATGAGCAGTTCTTC	CASSDRVAGKNEQFF
TRBV7-2	-	-	TRBJ1-2	TGTGCCAGCAGCTTTGGACTGAACTATGGCTACACCTTC	CASSFGLNYGYTF
TRBV28	-	-	TRBJ1-6	TGTGCCAGCAGGCTCTCGTGGGGATATGGTGCGGTCCTCCACTTT	CASRLSWGYGAVLHF